These 27 T cell receptor beta chains were sequenced from one sample in a study of shared clonotypes between healthy human individuals. Terminally differentiated effector memory CD45RA+ cells were left out of the naive CD8 fraction, which was CD45RO-negative and positively selected for CCR7. Clones were read by immunoSEQ multiplex PCR, and TCRdb kept only the in-frame ones, dropping some. The sample holds 760,000 or so clones, 96% seen once. Sequenced input: naive CD8+ T cells sorted from blood. Receptor source: a man aged 25-45 years in good health.

The rearrangement joins TRBV7-9 to TRBJ1-2; a possible D gene is TRBD1 (6 bases). With 2 bases removed from V and 4 bases from J, the gap between germline ends came to 11 bases. CDR3 length equals 14 residues. CDR1 is SEHNR, CDR2 FQNEAQ, per germline (reference sequence). In nucleotides, the CDR3 is TGTGCCAGCAGCTTATCAGGGGCTCCCTATGGCTACACCTTC. Residues: CASSLSGAPYGYTF.

The V call is TRBV7-9, the J call TRBJ1-1; 7 positions match TRBD1. Germline V gene data show CDR1 as SEHNR and CDR2 as FQNEAQ (reference sequence). After removal of 5 bases from V and 5 bases from J, the junction contained 8 bases not matched to a gene. The CDR3 length is 14 residues. The DNA for the CDR3 is TGTGCCAGCAGCCCGTTACAGGGGAGGACTGAAGCTTTCTTT. This sequence encodes CASSPLQGRTEAFF.

The V call is TRBV7-6, the J call TRBJ2-7; no clear D. Germline V CDR1 and CDR2: SGHVS, FNYEAQ. The CDR3 has 14 residues. V lost 1 base, J lost 6 bases, and 13 bases lay in between. CDR3 bases: TGTGCCAGCAGCTTAGTACCGTACAGAGGCGAGCAGTACTTC. It yields the protein CASSLVPYRGEQYF.

The gene calls are TRBV11-1 and TRBJ2-3, with a possible D match to TRBD1 (5 bases). Germline CDR1 is SGHAT and CDR2 is FQDESV (reference sequence). V shed 6 bases and J shed 2 bases, with 21 bases lying between them. The CDR3 sequence is 17 residues long. The chain's CDR3 is CASSYGASYTNTDTQYF. The CDR3 DNA reads as TGTGCCAGCAGTTATGGGGCTTCATATACGAACACAGATACGCAGTATTTT.

This clone occurred once. This chain connects TRBV7-8 to TRBJ2-1; 12 positions agree with TRBD2. With 4 bases clipped from V and 8 bases from J, the junction kept 9 bases outside the gene matches. The germline gives CDR1 SGHVS, CDR2 FQNEAQ. The CDR3 spans 16 residues. CDR3 sequence (DNA): TGTGCCAGCAGCTCGAGACTAGCGGGAGATGGGGATGAGCAGTTCTTC. Translation: CASSSRLAGDGDEQFF.

V usage is TRBV11-2 and J usage is TRBJ2-7; D perhaps matches TRBD1 (6 bases). The V and J ends lost 7 bases and 6 bases respectively, with 16 bases between them. This CDR3 region has 13 residues. Germline V gene sequence: CDR1 SGHAT, CDR2 FQNNGV. The CDR3 region is CASTSGTGSEQYF. As DNA, the CDR3 is TGTGCCAGCACCTCAGGAACAGGGAGCGAGCAGTACTTC.

V usage is TRBV2 and J usage is TRBJ1-5, with TRBD1 matching over 9 bases. With 4 bases clipped from V and 6 bases from J, the junction kept 13 bases outside the gene matches. The V gene's germline CDR1 is SNHLY and CDR2 FYNNEI. The CDR3 has 17 residues. The CDR3 spells CASSVGTGIDSIQPQHF. The DNA of the CDR3 is TGTGCCAGCAGTGTTGGGACAGGGATTGATTCAATTCAGCCCCAGCATTTT.

V is TRBV10-2 and J is TRBJ2-5, with 8 bases fitting TRBD1. The CDR3 contains 14 residues. Losses at the gene ends were 6 bases for V and 4 bases for J; bases not matched to a gene: 7. Germline V gene data show CDR1 as WSHSY and CDR2 as SAAADI. For the CDR3, the DNA is TGCGCCAGCAGCAAGACAGGGGTTCGAGAGACCCAGTACTTC. It encodes CASSKTGVRETQYF.

The V gene is TRBV14, the J gene TRBJ2-5, with unresolved D. Germline-derived CDR1 and CDR2 are SGHDN and FVKESK. The CDR3 contains 11 residues. V was trimmed by 1 base and J by 13 bases, leaving 10 bases between them. CDR3 region: CASSQGALPYF. The DNA for the CDR3 is TGTGCCAGCAGCCAAGGGGCCCTGCCGTACTTC.

V usage is TRBV6-5 and J usage is TRBJ2-7, with D uncertain. The CDR3 totals 14 residues. Trimming removed 5 bases from V and 3 bases from J, with 14 bases in between. Germline CDR1 MNHEY, CDR2 SVGAGI. The CDR3: CASSDLDENYEQYF. The CDR3 bases are TGTGCCAGCAGTGACTTGGACGAGAACTACGAGCAGTACTTC.

As DNA, the CDR3 is TGTGCCAGTAGAACGACAGGGACCCTGGGCTACACCTTC. Translation gives CASRTTGTLGYTF. This chain links TRBV19 with TRBJ1-2; TRBD1 aligns across 7 bases. CDR3 length: 13 amino acids. Germline V gives CDR1 LNHDA, CDR2 SQIVND (reference sequence). Germline trimming cut 6 bases from V and 8 bases from J; bases unmatched to any gene: 9. Based on the CDR3 plus reference TRBV19 and TRBJ1-2, the full variable domain is DGGITQSPKYLFRKEGQNVTLSCEQNLNHDAMYWYRQDPGQGLRLIYYSQIVNDFQKGDIAEGYSVSREKKESFPLTVTSAQKNPTAFYLCASRTTGTLGYTFGSGTRLTVV.

The V and J genes are TRBV11-2 and TRBJ2-2; possible D gene TRBD1, 6 bases. Per germline, CDR1 SGHAT and CDR2 FQNNGV. The CDR3 loop spans 14 amino acids. The germline V and J ends were trimmed by 3 bases and 7 bases, with 12 bases remaining between them. Here the CDR3 DNA reads TGTGCCAGCAGCTTTGGGAGCAGGGGCGGGGAGCTGTTTTTT. It encodes CASSFGSRGGELFF.

The chain is built from TRBV7-9 and TRBJ2-5; no definite D call. Germline V gene lookup returns CDR1 SEHNR and CDR2 FQNEAQ (reference sequence). Between the trimmed V and J ends, which lost 1 base and 4 bases, there was a span of 7 bases. This CDR3 contains 13 residues. CDR3 protein: CASSLDARETQYF. The CDR3 DNA reads TGTGCCAGCAGCTTAGATGCCCGAGAGACCCAGTACTTC.

The J gene is TRBJ2-1, the V gene TRBV10-3; D unresolved. Germline values: CDR1 ENHRY, CDR2 SYGVKD. The CDR3 length is 12 residues. The ends were cut back, 8 bases at V and 5 bases at J, with 10 bases in the middle. The CDR3, as DNA: TGTGCCATCGGTATGGGTAACAATGAGCAGTTCTTC. It is translated as CAIGMGNNEQFF.

V usage is TRBV5-6 and J usage is TRBJ2-1; tentatively, D is TRBD2 (6 bases). CDR3 length equals 14 residues. Trimming cost V 6 bases and J 5 bases, with 15 bases left between them. Germline V gene lookup returns CDR1 SGHDT and CDR2 YYEEEE. CDR3 bases: TGTGCCAGCATGATGGCGGGGACCAACAATGAGCAGTTCTTC. Its protein is CASMMAGTNNEQFF.

The chain is built from TRBV18 and TRBJ1-4, with D possibly TRBD1 on 5 matching bases. V dropped 0 bases and J dropped 2 bases, with 7 bases sitting between them. The CDR3 totals 15 residues. Germline-derived CDR1 and CDR2 are KGHSH and LQKENI. CDR3 sequence: CASSPPAGTNEKLFF. The CDR3, as DNA: TGTGCCAGCTCACCACCAGCAGGGACTAATGAAAAACTGTTTTTT. The complete variable domain, with remaining parts taken from reference TRBV18 and TRBJ1-4, reads NAGVMQNPRHLVRRRGQEARLRCSPMKGHSHVYWYRQLPEEGLKFMVYLQKENIIDESGMPKERFSAEFPKEGPSILRIQQVVRGDSAAYFCASSPPAGTNEKLFFGSGTQLSVL.

The rearrangement links TRBV5-4 to TRBJ2-3; D could derive from TRBD1 or TRBD2 (5 bases each). The V end lost 1 base, the J end lost 1 base, and 10 bases lay between the germline ends. The germline V gene has CDR1 SGHNT and CDR2 YYREEE (reference sequence). This CDR3 contains 15 residues. In nucleotides, the CDR3 is TGTGCCAGCAGCTTGCGAGGGGCCGGCACAGATACGCAGTATTTT. Its translation is CASSLRGAGTDTQYF.

The rearrangement uses TRBV10-2 and TRBJ1-4; D is possibly TRBD1 (5 bases). Germline V CDR1 and CDR2: WSHSY, SAAADI. V lost 1 base and J lost 3, with 6 bases in between. This CDR3 is 14 amino acids long. The CDR3 spells CASSEWGANEKLFF. In DNA form, the CDR3 reads TGCGCCAGCAGTGAGTGGGGGGCTAATGAAAAACTGTTTTTT.

The rearrangement uses TRBV4-1 and TRBJ1-2, with D perhaps TRBD1 (5 bases). Germline lookup yields CDR1 MGHRA and CDR2 YSYEKL. The V gene lost 0 bases and the J gene lost 4 bases, with 15 bases spanning the gap. CDR3 length: 16 amino acids. The DNA for the CDR3 is TGCGCCAGCAGCCAAGAAGAATCGCAGGGCGGCTATGGCTACACCTTC. Its protein is CASSQEESQGGYGYTF.

The rearrangement links TRBV7-9 to TRBJ2-1; tentative D call: TRBD2 (7 bases). In germline, CDR1 is SEHNR, CDR2 FQNEAQ (reference sequence). V was cut by 5 bases and J by 6 bases, with 20 bases left in between. The CDR3 loop spans 16 amino acids. CDR3 in DNA: TGTGCCAGCAGCGTCAACCAGGGGCTAGCGGTCAATGAGCAGTTCTTC. This codes for CASSVNQGLAVNEQFF.

The rearrangement joins TRBV29-1 to TRBJ2-1; TRBD1 aligns across 8 bases. The CDR3 is 14 amino acids. V shed 3 bases and J 5 bases; nucleotides not matched to a gene: 6. The germline V gene has CDR1 SQVTM and CDR2 ANQGSEA. DNA of the CDR3: TGCAGCGTTGAGCCCAGGGGGCTTAACAATGAGCAGTTCTTC. Amino acids: CSVEPRGLNNEQFF.

This rearrangement joins TRBV29-1 to TRBJ2-1, with TRBD2 matching 13 bases. Looked up from germline, CDR1 is SQVTM and CDR2 is ANQGSEA. This CDR3 has 18 amino acids. With 4 bases clipped from V and 2 bases from J, the junction kept 11 bases outside the gene matches. The CDR3 region has the DNA TGCAGCGTTGCCGACGGACTAGCGGGAGTCTCTACCTACAATGAGCAGTTCTTC. It encodes CSVADGLAGVSTYNEQFF.

The V call is TRBV27, the J call TRBJ2-2; D is possibly TRBD1 (6 bases). The length of the CDR3 is 15 residues. Per germline, CDR1 MNHEY and CDR2 SMNVEV (reference sequence). Trimming took off 3 bases at V and 1 base at J, with 9 bases between the two ends. CDR3 in amino acids: CASSLLTGNTGELFF. The CDR3 DNA reads TGTGCCAGCAGTTTGTTGACAGGGAACACCGGGGAGCTGTTTTTT.

CDR3 protein: CASSYGTRGPEQYF. The CDR3 nucleotides read TGTGCCAGCAGCTACGGGACCCGCGGCCCCGAGCAGTACTTC. The chain recombines TRBV9 with TRBJ2-7; perhaps D is TRBD1 or TRBD2 (5 bases each). The V end was cut by 4 bases, the J end by 6 bases, with 17 bases between. Germline V gene data show CDR1 as SGDLS and CDR2 as YYNGEE. The CDR3 totals 14 residues. Using reference TRBV9 and TRBJ2-7 for the parts outside the CDR3, the full variable domain is DSGVTQTPKHLITATGQRVTLRCSPRSGDLSVYWYQQSLDQGLQFLIQYYNGEERAKGNILERFSAQQFPDLHSELNLSSLELGDSALYFCASSYGTRGPEQYFGPGTRLTVT.

The J gene is TRBJ2-4, the V gene TRBV27, with 10 bases identical to TRBD1. This CDR3 has 13 amino acids. Germline lookup yields CDR1 MNHEY and CDR2 SMNVEV (reference sequence). After removal of 6 bases from V and 9 bases from J, the junction contained 5 bases not matched to a gene. CDR3 sequence reads: CASSSGTGVIQYF. CDR3 sequence (DNA): TGTGCCAGCAGCTCCGGGACAGGGGTCATTCAGTACTTC.

The V call is TRBV29-1, the J call TRBJ2-7, with 7 bases identical to TRBD1. V was clipped by 5 bases and J by 6 bases; unmatched bases: 13. Germline CDR1 SQVTM, CDR2 ANQGSEA. This CDR3 has 14 amino acids. CDR3 loop: CSVTTGTAAFEQYF. In DNA, the CDR3 is TGCAGCGTTACCACCGGGACAGCCGCTTTCGAGCAGTACTTC.

The rearrangement links TRBV5-4 to TRBJ2-1; 10 positions agree with TRBD1. Trimming at V came to 4 bases and at J to 7 bases, leaving 5 bases not matched to a gene. CDR3 length equals 14 residues. The germline V gene encodes CDR1 SGHNT and CDR2 YYREEE (reference sequence). CDR3 coding DNA: TGTGCCAGCAGCACGGGACAGGGGATGAATGAGCAGTTCTTC. Its protein product is CASSTGQGMNEQFF.